The 31 T cell receptor beta chains below come from one sample, sequenced in a study of identical twins. TCRdb re-called the 5' RACE reads through MiXCR, storing one row per CDR3 protein. The top ten clones hold roughly 0.91% of a sample with about 520,000 distinct CDR3 sequences, approximately 22% of them seen once. These data are also associated with another study on T cells expressing NK-cell markers.

Material: CD4+ T cells sorted from blood. All receptors come from a woman aged 18-35 years in good health.

The V gene is TRBV7-6, the J gene TRBJ2-1; TRBD1 is a possible D gene (6 bases). Between the trimmed V and J ends, which lost 1 base and 9 bases, there was a span of 16 bases. The CDR3 extends over 15 amino acids. Per the germline V gene, CDR1 is SGHVS and CDR2 is FNYEAQ. The CDR3 DNA reads TGTGCCAGCAGCTTAGGAAGGACAGCTTCGGGTGAGCAGTTCTTC. Its protein is CASSLGRTASGEQFF.

This clonotype was counted only a few times. The chain carries TRBV6-1 and TRBJ2-1, with D possibly TRBD2 on 7 matching bases. CDR1 is MNHNS, CDR2 SASEGT, per germline. V lost 4 bases and J lost 7, with 17 bases in between. This CDR3 has 15 residues. The CDR3, as DNA: TGTGCCAGCAGTGCTGCGGGGGCCAGTGGGAATGAGCAGTTCTTC. Protein product: CASSAAGASGNEQFF.

In its sample, this clonotype was seen a few times. The chain carries TRBV6-2 or TRBV6-3 and TRBJ2-2; the D is unclear. There are 16 residues in the CDR3. V gave up 2 bases and J gave up 2 bases, with 12 bases separating them. CDR1 and CDR2 from the germline V gene are MNHEY and SVGEGT. CDR3 DNA sequence: TGTGCCAGCAGTTACGGGGAATCAGGCAACACCGGGGAGCTGTTTTTT. Protein: CASSYGESGNTGELFF.

This clonotype has more than one count but fewer than ten. The chain joins TRBV29-1 to TRBJ2-1, with 9 bases matching TRBD2. The CDR3 has 14 residues. V dropped 7 bases and J dropped 4; count of bases not matched to a gene: 8. Germline V gene lookup returns CDR1 SQVTM and CDR2 ANQGSEA. The CDR3: CSAPRLAGYNEQFF. The CDR3 DNA is TGCAGCGCCCCGAGGCTAGCGGGGTACAATGAGCAGTTCTTC.

This clonotype occurred a few times. The CDR3 reads CASSPRAGGLTGELFF. CDR3 DNA sequence: TGTGCCAGCAGCCCCCGAGCGGGAGGACTCACCGGGGAGCTGTTTTTT. The chain combines TRBV9 with TRBJ2-2, with 9 bases lining up with TRBD2. Germline CDR1 is SGDLS and CDR2 is YYNGEE. There are 16 residues in the CDR3. The junction had 8 bases not matched to a gene; V was cut back by 4 bases and J by 4 bases.

The chain uses TRBV2 and TRBJ1-2; possibly TRBD1 for D (6 bases). CDR1 is SNHLY, CDR2 FYNNEI, per germline. The CDR3 has 14 amino acids. Between the trimmed V and J ends, which lost 1 base and 8 bases, there was a span of 14 bases. The CDR3 here is CASSEGILTGGYTF. The DNA for the CDR3 is TGTGCCAGCAGTGAAGGCATCCTAACAGGGGGCTACACCTTC.

The V call is TRBV9, the J call TRBJ2-3; unclear D gene. CDR1 is SGDLS, CDR2 YYNGEE, per germline. This CDR3 spans 11 amino acids. V lost 3 bases to trimming and J lost 8 bases, with 7 bases between them. The CDR3 bases are TGTGCCAGCAGCGCGACGAGTACGCAGTATTTT. This translates into CASSATSTQYF.

The chain joins TRBV20-1 to TRBJ1-1; no firm D call. Germline CDR1 DFQATT, CDR2 SNEGSKA (reference sequence). V lost 0 bases and J lost 6, with 8 bases in between. This CDR3 has 12 residues. The CDR3 sequence is CSARDPRAEAFF. The CDR3 nucleotides read TGCAGTGCTAGAGATCCCCGCGCTGAAGCTTTCTTT.

This clonotype was detected only a few times. This sequence joins TRBV2 and TRBJ1-5; 7 positions match TRBD1. The CDR3 runs to 13 residues. V lost 9 bases, J lost 5 bases, and 7 bases stayed unmatched. Germline lookup yields CDR1 SNHLY and CDR2 FYNNEI. The CDR3 DNA is TGTGCCAGTCGGGACAGACTCTATCAGCCCCAGCATTTT. Its translation is CASRDRLYQPQHF.

Many counts were recorded for this clonotype. This sequence joins TRBV5-1 and TRBJ2-2, with 7 bases fitting TRBD1. Germline V CDR1 and CDR2: SGHRS, YFSETQ. V dropped 7 bases and J dropped 4; count of bases not matched to a gene: 4. CDR3 length equals 13 residues. CDR3 nucleotides: TGCGCCAGCTCCAGGGACAGCACCGGGGAGCTGTTTTTT. Its translation is CASSRDSTGELFF.

This chain's CDR3 is CSARVFPGRVETQYF. In DNA form, the CDR3 reads TGCAGTGCTAGAGTCTTCCCAGGGAGGGTCGAGACCCAGTACTTC. This sequence joins TRBV20-1 and TRBJ2-5, with TRBD2 identical over 7 bases. Losses at the gene ends were 1 base for V and 5 bases for J; bases not matched to a gene: 10. This CDR3 has 15 amino acids. The germline V gene encodes CDR1 DFQATT and CDR2 SNEGSKA (reference sequence).

V usage is TRBV5-1 and J usage is TRBJ2-1, with TRBD2 identical over 8 bases. Germline V gene data show CDR1 as SGHRS and CDR2 as YFSETQ. The CDR3 totals 15 residues. V shed 0 bases, J shed 7 bases, and the junction held 6 bases outside the gene matches. The CDR3 loop is CASSLVQRGRNEQFF. The DNA of the CDR3 is TGCGCCAGCAGCTTGGTACAGCGGGGGAGGAATGAGCAGTTCTTC. The whole variable domain, filled in from reference TRBV5-1 and TRBJ2-1, reads KAGVTQTPRYLIKTRGQQVTLSCSPISGHRSVSWYQQTPGQGLQFLFEYFSETQRNKGNFPGRFSGRQFSNSRSEMNVSTLELGDSALYLCASSLVQRGRNEQFFGPGTRLTVL.

Many counts were recorded for this clonotype. The chain employs TRBV10-3 and TRBJ2-3; perhaps TRBD2 as D (6 bases). Germline V CDR1 and CDR2: ENHRY, SYGVKD. V was trimmed by 7 bases and J by 6 bases, leaving 11 bases between them. CDR3 length equals 12 residues. The CDR3 loop reads CAITRDHDTQYF. CDR3 bases: TGTGCCATCACGCGGGACCACGATACGCAGTATTTT.

This clonotype was detected only a few times. The rearrangement links TRBV10-3 to TRBJ1-5; TRBD1 aligns across 7 bases. V shed 10 bases and J 2 bases; nucleotides not matched to a gene: 11. The CDR3 consists of 15 residues. Germline loops: CDR1 ENHRY, CDR2 SYGVKD. The CDR3 here is CATGGVNNGNQPQHF. As DNA, the CDR3 is TGTGCCACAGGGGGGGTCAACAACGGCAATCAGCCCCAGCATTTT.

The chain uses TRBV10-3 and TRBJ2-1; D unresolved. The CDR3 is 13 amino acids. Germline lookup yields CDR1 ENHRY and CDR2 SYGVKD. V was shortened by 2 bases and J by 7 bases, with 9 bases between the two germline ends. The CDR3: CAISEGIENEQFF. The CDR3 nucleotides are TGTGCCATCAGTGAGGGGATCGAGAATGAGCAGTTCTTC.

This clonotype has more than one count but fewer than ten. The genes are TRBV11-2 and TRBJ1-1; D gene ambiguous. The CDR3 covers 13 residues. The germline V gene encodes CDR1 SGHAT and CDR2 FQNNGV. V was trimmed by 2 bases and J by 4 bases, leaving 8 bases between them. CDR3 nucleotides: TGTGCCAGCAGCTTAAAGAGCGGCACTGAAGCTTTCTTT. It translates to CASSLKSGTEAFF.

This clonotype came up a few times. The V gene is TRBV20-1, the J gene TRBJ2-7; D may be TRBD1 (5 bases). V lost 3 bases and J lost 3, with 9 bases in between. Germline-derived CDR1 and CDR2 are DFQATT and SNEGSKA (reference sequence). This CDR3 is 12 amino acids long. CDR3 nucleotides: TGCAGTGCTAGCCTAGGGGACTACGAGCAGTACTTC. Its translation: CSASLGDYEQYF.

The rearrangement links TRBV29-1 to TRBJ2-6; possibly TRBD1 for D (6 bases). Trimming took off 7 bases at V and 2 bases at J, with 9 bases between the two ends. This CDR3 comprises 13 residues. Germline V lookup: CDR1 SQVTM, CDR2 ANQGSEA. CDR3 nucleotide sequence: TGCAGCGCGACAGGCCCTGGGGCCAACGTCCTGACTTTC. Translation gives CSATGPGANVLTF.

The rearrangement uses TRBV20-1 and TRBJ2-5; TRBD2 matches 7 bases. The V gene's germline CDR1 is DFQATT and CDR2 SNEGSKA (reference sequence). V trimming: 3 bases; J trimming: 2 bases; junction bases outside the gene matches: 6. The CDR3 loop spans 14 amino acids. CDR3 in amino acids: CSASKLAVQETQYF. The CDR3 nucleotides are TGCAGTGCTAGCAAGCTAGCGGTTCAAGAGACCCAGTACTTC.

This clonotype appeared a few times. The chain carries TRBV7-9 and TRBJ2-7, with D perhaps matching TRBD1 (5 bases). CDR3 size: 14 residues. V was shortened by 5 bases and J by 2 bases, with 13 bases between the two germline ends. In germline, CDR1 is SEHNR, CDR2 FQNEAQ (reference sequence). In nucleotides, the CDR3 is TGTGCCAGCAGCAATGGGGCCAGGGCCTACGAGCAGTACTTC. This gives the protein CASSNGARAYEQYF.

This clonotype appeared once. The chain employs TRBV3-1 and TRBJ1-2; D remains unclear. V gave up 1 base and J gave up 3 bases, with 12 bases separating them. CDR3 length equals 15 residues. Germline V gives CDR1 LGHDT, CDR2 YNNKEL (reference sequence). This CDR3 reads CASSQGPSDYYGYTF. The CDR3 bases are TGTGCCAGCAGCCAAGGACCCTCAGACTACTATGGCTACACCTTC.

In DNA, the CDR3 is TGTGCCAGCAGCCAAGTGGGACTGGGTTGGGAGACCCAGTACTTC. It is translated as CASSQVGLGWETQYF. The chain has TRBV4-2 and TRBJ2-5, with a possible D match to TRBD2 (6 bases). This CDR3 contains 15 residues. The germline V gene has CDR1 LGHNA and CDR2 YNFKEQ. Trimming took off 1 base at V and 5 bases at J, with 14 bases between the two ends.

In this sample, this clonotype turned up a few times. This chain joins TRBV4-1 and TRBJ2-3, with D possibly matching TRBD2 (6 bases). Germline V gives CDR1 MGHRA, CDR2 YSYEKL. The CDR3 runs to 13 residues. Trimming took off 4 bases at V and 5 bases at J, with 10 bases between the two ends. The DNA for the CDR3 is TGCGCCAGCAGCCGGACCGGGGGAGATACGCAGTATTTT. This sequence encodes CASSRTGGDTQYF.

This chain connects TRBV23-1 to TRBJ1-5, with 9 nucleotides matching TRBD1. TRBV23-1 carries the ORF label, with uncertain function. The CDR3 is 16 residues long. V trimming: 6 bases; J trimming: 7 bases; junction bases outside the gene matches: 13. The CDR3 DNA follows: TGCGCCAGCAGAAACACCCCCGACAGGGGGAGACAGCCCCAGCATTTT. Protein sequence: CASRNTPDRGRQPQHF.

V is TRBV7-9 and J is TRBJ2-5; D is ambiguous. Trimming shortened V by 5 bases and J by 4 bases, and 17 bases separated the two germline ends. This CDR3 has 15 amino acids. Germline V CDR1 and CDR2: SEHNR, FQNEAQ (reference sequence). Here the CDR3 reads CASSPELGWLETQYF. CDR3 nucleotide sequence: TGTGCCAGCAGCCCCGAGTTGGGATGGCTAGAGACCCAGTACTTC.

In its sample, this clonotype was seen many times. V gene TRBV29-1 combines with J gene TRBJ1-2; D might be TRBD1 (5 bases). This CDR3 is built from 15 residues. V was shortened by 2 bases and J by 8 bases, with 21 bases between the two germline ends. Germline V gives CDR1 SQVTM, CDR2 ANQGSEA. The CDR3 nucleotides are TGCAGCGTTGAACCGGGGGTCGTCCAGGTACAAGGCTACACCTTC. Amino acids: CSVEPGVVQVQGYTF.

This sequence joins TRBV7-8 and TRBJ2-2; a weak D match, TRBD2 (5 bases). CDR1 is SGHVS, CDR2 FQNEAQ, per germline. This CDR3 is 13 amino acids long. V was trimmed by 10 bases and J by 5 bases, leaving 14 bases between them. The CDR3 loop reads CATTARGTGELFF. The DNA of the CDR3 is TGTGCCACCACGGCACGGGGAACCGGGGAGCTGTTTTTT.

The chain uses TRBV20-1 and TRBJ2-3; 12 bases match TRBD2. CDR1 is DFQATT and CDR2 is SNEGSKA in the germline V gene (reference sequence). The CDR3 runs 14 residues. J was trimmed by 3 bases and V by 3 bases; bases with no gene match: 1. In nucleotides, the CDR3 is TGCAGTGCTAGTACTAGCGGGAGGACAGATACGCAGTATTTT. Protein product: CSASTSGRTDTQYF.

This clonotype has just a few counts. The genes are TRBV5-1 and TRBJ2-2, with 10 bases matching TRBD2. Per germline, CDR1 SGHRS and CDR2 YFSETQ. The V gene end was trimmed by 3 bases and the J gene end by 3 bases; junction bases not matched to a gene: 2. This CDR3 comprises 15 residues. CDR3 sequence: CASSYTSGDTGELFF. The CDR3, as DNA: TGCGCCAGCAGCTACACTAGCGGGGACACCGGGGAGCTGTTTTTT.

This clonotype is a singleton in its sample. V and J are TRBV6-1 and TRBJ1-3; 8 bases align to TRBD1. The CDR3 consists of 17 residues. The germline V gene has CDR1 MNHNS and CDR2 SASEGT. Trimming removed 5 bases from V and 3 bases from J; junction bases left unmatched: 12. The CDR3 nucleotides read TGTGCCAGCAGTCGGAAACCGACAGGGGCTGGTGGAAACACCATATATTTT. Amino acids: CASSRKPTGAGGNTIYF.

This clonotype was counted between two and nine times. The V call is TRBV9, the J call TRBJ1-5; D gene uncertain. Germline values: CDR1 SGDLS, CDR2 YYNGEE. CDR3 length: 14 residues. The V and J ends lost 1 base and 4 bases respectively, with 9 bases between them. The chain's CDR3 is CASSVSGGNQPQHF. In DNA, the CDR3 is TGTGCCAGCAGCGTATCGGGTGGAAATCAGCCCCAGCATTTT.